The T cell receptor beta chain described here comes from a study of T-cell reconstitution after alpha-beta-depleted transplantation in children. Study results and caveats: Recipient T cells and thymic progenitors that survived gave rise to the high TCRbeta diversity observed at day 60 in some patients.

Preparation of the TCRbeta library used unique molecular identifiers. TCRdb re-analysed the PCR reads in MiXCR, keeping a single row per CDR3 protein. Of about 580,000 distinct CDR3 sequences listed, about 23% are singletons. This clonotype was detected only a few times. Antigen: not known. The V end was cut by 7 bases, the J end by 8 bases, with 26 bases between. The CDR3 runs 16 residues. Sequenced material: PBMCs, mostly from graft donor cells, taken 360 days after TCRalphabeta/CD19-depleted stem cell transplant. The clonotype originates from a boy under two years old who had a stem cell transplant for acute myeloid leukemia, so the T cells may come from the graft donor. The chain carries TRBV12-3 or TRBV12-4 and TRBJ1-2, with a possible D match to TRBD1 (5 bases). This CDR3 is CASTKPAGTASIGYTF. DNA of the CDR3: TGTGCCAGCACCAAACCTGCCGGGACGGCATCTATAGGCTACACCTTC.